This TCR beta chain was identified in a study of T cell responses to AZD1222 COVID-19 vaccine. Study overall: Investigators merged groups given second doses at roughly 4 or roughly 12 weeks.

The CDR3 has 15 residues. V was trimmed by 4 bases and J by 5 bases, leaving 19 bases between them. Germline V gene data show CDR1 as GTSNPN and CDR2 as SVGIG (reference sequence). With regard to this clone: The antigen remains unidentified.

Study-level results: Repertoires were collected only later (after the peak T cell response had occurred).

Sequenced by immunoSEQ multiplex PCR; TCRdb stores in-frame clones only, minus some. Among about 83,000 clones listed, 75% to 90% were seen once. The chain combines TRBV30 with TRBJ2-3; D remains ambiguous. This sequence was found in an adult in good health. The source was peripheral blood, collected on day 0 of AZD1222 vaccination. The CDR3 DNA sequence: TGTGCCTGGACCGCCGGGTTCCGGGCCCTAGATACGCAGTATTTT. It codes for CAWTAGFRALDTQYF.